These T cell receptor beta chains were read from a single sample in a study of blood T cell repertoires in COVID-19. Assay used: immunoSEQ multiplex PCR; TCRdb lists only in-frame clones, some missing. The table shows 100,000 to 150,000 clones, with approximately 90% occurring only once. Sequencing was done on a sample of peripheral blood. The receptors shown here come from a man in his forties or fifties with active or convalescent COVID-19. Both conserved end residues are part of each CDR3. A D gene is named only where the DNA matches it firmly. Rows give clone size only sometimes, using once, few, many, or a class for an expanded clone.

D	V	J	size	length	DNA	CDR3
NA	TRBV19	TRBJ2-2	NA	15	TGTGCCAGTAGTGCCCGAGCCGGAGGGACCGGGGAGCTGTTTTTT	CASSARAGGTGELFF
NA	TRBV30	TRBJ1-1	few	14	TGTGCCTGGAGGCCCTTGGGGGGTGGGACTGAAGCTTTCTTT	CAWRPLGGGTEAFF
TRBD1	TRBV10-1	TRBJ1-5	NA	16	TGCGCCAGCAGCCCCGGGACAGGGAACGGCAATCAGCCCCAGCATTTT	CASSPGTGNGNQPQHF
TRBD2	TRBV5-1	TRBJ2-2	NA	16	TGCGCCAGCAGCCGGACGGCGGGGGGCAACACCGGGGAGCTGTTTTTT	CASSRTAGGNTGELFF
TRBD1	TRBV7-2	TRBJ1-2	NA	15	TGTGCCAGCACCCAGGGGACAGGGGGGCCCTATGGCTACACCTTC	CASTQGTGGPYGYTF
NA	TRBV9	TRBJ2-3	NA	11	TGTGCCAGCAGCGTAGCGGATACGCAGTATTTT	CASSVADTQYF
NA	TRBV3-1/TRBV3-2	TRBJ2-1	NA	16	TGTGCCAGCAGCAGCCAGAGGTCGGGAGTTCTCAATGAGCAGTTCTTC	CASSSQRSGVLNEQFF
TRBD1	TRBV18	TRBJ1-1	NA	13	TGTGCCAGCTCATCGGACAGGGCGGGGGAAGCTTTCTTT	CASSSDRAGEAFF
TRBD2	TRBV6-6	TRBJ2-3	once	16	TGTGCCAGCAGGACTAGCGGGGGGGTAGGCACAGATACGCAGTATTTT	CASRTSGGVGTDTQYF
TRBD1	TRBV29-1	TRBJ1-4	NA	14	TGCAGCGTAGCCCCGACAGGGGTAAACGAAAAACTGTTTTTT	CSVAPTGVNEKLFF
TRBD2	TRBV11-2	TRBJ2-5	NA	16	TGTGCCAGCAGCCCGAAGGTGTTAGCGGGGGTTGAGACCCAGTACTTC	CASSPKVLAGVETQYF
TRBD1	TRBV11-2	TRBJ2-7	NA	16	TGTGCCAGCAGCCTCGGGACAGTTAGGGTCGGATACGAGCAGTACTTC	CASSLGTVRVGYEQYF
NA	TRBV11-2	TRBJ1-2	NA	13	TGTGCCAGCAGCTTGGACTGGAACTATGGCTACACCTTC	CASSLDWNYGYTF
TRBD1	TRBV28	TRBJ2-1	NA	14	TGTGCCAGCGGGAAGCAGGGGGAGTACAATGAGCAGTTCTTC	CASGKQGEYNEQFF